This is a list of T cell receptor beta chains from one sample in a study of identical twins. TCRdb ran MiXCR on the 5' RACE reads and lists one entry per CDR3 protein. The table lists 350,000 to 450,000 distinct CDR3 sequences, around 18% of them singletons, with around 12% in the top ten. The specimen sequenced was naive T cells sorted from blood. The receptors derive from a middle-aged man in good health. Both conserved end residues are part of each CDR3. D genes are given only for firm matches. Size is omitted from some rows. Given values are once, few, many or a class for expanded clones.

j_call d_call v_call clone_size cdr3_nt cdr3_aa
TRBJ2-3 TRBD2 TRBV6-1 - TGTGCCAGCAGTACCCGCGGACTAGCGGTCGATATGGATACGCAGTATTTT CASSTRGLAVDMDTQYF
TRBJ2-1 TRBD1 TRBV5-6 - TGTGCCAGCAGCTTCCGGGACAGGGACATGAATGAGCAGTTCTTC CASSFRDRDMNEQFF
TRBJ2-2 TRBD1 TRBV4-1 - TGCGCCAGCAGCCTGACAGGGGGATTCATGACCGGGGAGCTGTTTTTT CASSLTGGFMTGELFF
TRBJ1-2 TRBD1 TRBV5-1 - TGCGCCAGCAGCCGATGGACAGGGGACGCGGATGGCTACACCTTC CASSRWTGDADGYTF
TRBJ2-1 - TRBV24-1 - TGTGCCACCAGTGAGCCCTCAGGGGAGTTCACCTACAATGAGCAGTTCTTC CATSEPSGEFTYNEQFF
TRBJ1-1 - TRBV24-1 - TGTGCCACCAGCCTTCTAAAGGAACGGAACACTGAAGCTTTCTTT CATSLLKERNTEAFF
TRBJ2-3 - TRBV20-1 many TGCAGTGCTAGAGATTTCGGTAGCGGAACTAGCACAGATACGCAGTATTTT CSARDFGSGTSTDTQYF
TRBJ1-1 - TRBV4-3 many TGCGCCAGCAGCCCCAATCGACAGGTGAACACTGAAGCTTTCTTT CASSPNRQVNTEAFF
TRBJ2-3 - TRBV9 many TGTGCCAGCAGCCCAAGCGGGTCCCCAGATACGCAGTATTTT CASSPSGSPDTQYF
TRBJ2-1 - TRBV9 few TGTGCCAGCAGCGCAACGACTAGAGGTCATGAGCAGTTCTTC CASSATTRGHEQFF
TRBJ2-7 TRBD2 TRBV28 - TGTGCCAGCAGTTACACTAGCGGGGGGGCGGAGCAGTACTTC CASSYTSGGAEQYF
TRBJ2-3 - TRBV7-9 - TGTGCCAGCAGCCCATGGGCAGCCGATACGCAGTATTTT CASSPWAADTQYF
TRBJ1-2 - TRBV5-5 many TGTGCCAGCAGCTTGGGGGTTAACTATGGCTACACCTTC CASSLGVNYGYTF
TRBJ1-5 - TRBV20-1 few TGCAGTGCTAGGCCGACAGTCTATAGCAATCAGCCCCAGCATTTT CSARPTVYSNQPQHF
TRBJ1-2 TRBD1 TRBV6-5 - TGTGCCAGCAGTTACTACCGGGACAGGGGGAAGTTGTCCTTC CASSYYRDRGKLSF
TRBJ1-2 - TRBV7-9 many TGTGCCAGCAGCCTAAGGCAGGGGTTCGATGGCTACACCTTC CASSLRQGFDGYTF
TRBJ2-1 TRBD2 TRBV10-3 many TGTGCCATCAGTGAGTCCCGGAGCGGGAGCAATGAGCAGTTCTTC CAISESRSGSNEQFF
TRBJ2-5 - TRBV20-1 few TGCAGTGCAACGGACCCAGAGACCCAGTACTTC CSATDPETQYF
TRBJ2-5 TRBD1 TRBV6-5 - TGTGCCAGCAGTTACTCGCCGGGACAGGGGACGATGGCCCAGTACTTC CASSYSPGQGTMAQYF
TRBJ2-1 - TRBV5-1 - TGCGCCAGCCAGCATGAACTAGTGCGGGAGCAGTTCTTC CASQHELVREQFF
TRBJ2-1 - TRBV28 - TGTGCCAGCAGAGACTGGGGGAATGAGCAGTTCTTC CASRDWGNEQFF
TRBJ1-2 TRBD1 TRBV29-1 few TGCAGCGCGACAGGGGGCTATGGCTACACCTTC CSATGGYGYTF
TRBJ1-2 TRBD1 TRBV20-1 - TGCAGTGCTGGGAAAGGACAGGGAGAAATCTACACCTTC CSAGKGQGEIYTF
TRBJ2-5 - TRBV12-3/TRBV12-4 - TGTGCCAGCAGCTCCTATACAGTTCCCCAAGAGACCCAGTACTTC CASSSYTVPQETQYF
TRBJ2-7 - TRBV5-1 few TGCGCCAGCAGCTGGGGCCCGGGACGTACGAGCTCCTACGAGCAGTACTTC CASSWGPGRTSSYEQYF
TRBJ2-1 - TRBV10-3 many TGTGCCATCAGTATACGTGGGGTAAGCAATGAGCAGTTCTTC CAISIRGVSNEQFF